This TCR beta chain came from a study of T cells after posttransplantation cyclophosphamide. CDR1 and CDR2 from the germline V gene are LGHNA and YSLEER. Trimming stripped 4 bases from V and 4 bases from J, with 16 bases between. CDR3 length equals 16 residues. The assay was immunoSEQ multiplex PCR, and TCRdb's table has in-frame clones only and misses some. Of under 75,000 clones in the sample, 90% to 95% are singletons; the top ten hold approximately 2.7%. This sequence joins TRBV4-3 and TRBJ2-2, with D possibly being TRBD1 (6 bases). Sequencing was done on a sample of PBMCs. The clonotype was recovered from a woman in her twenties or thirties in good health and a related stem cell transplant donor. The CDR3: CASSPGPGHFTGELFF. The CDR3 region has the DNA TGCGCCAGCAGCCCAGGACCGGGACACTTCACCGGGGAGCTGTTTTTT.